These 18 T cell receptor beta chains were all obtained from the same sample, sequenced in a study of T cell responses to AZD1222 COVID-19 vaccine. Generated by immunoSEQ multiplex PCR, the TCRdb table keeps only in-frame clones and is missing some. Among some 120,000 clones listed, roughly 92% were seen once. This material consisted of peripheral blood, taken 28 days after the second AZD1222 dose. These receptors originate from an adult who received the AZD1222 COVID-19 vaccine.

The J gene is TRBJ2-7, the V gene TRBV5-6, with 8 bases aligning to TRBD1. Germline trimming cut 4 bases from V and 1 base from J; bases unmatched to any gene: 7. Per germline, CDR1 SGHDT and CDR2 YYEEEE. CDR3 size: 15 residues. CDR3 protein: CASSAWDRRSYEQYF. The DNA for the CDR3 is TGTGCCAGCAGCGCCTGGGACAGGAGATCCTACGAGCAGTACTTC.

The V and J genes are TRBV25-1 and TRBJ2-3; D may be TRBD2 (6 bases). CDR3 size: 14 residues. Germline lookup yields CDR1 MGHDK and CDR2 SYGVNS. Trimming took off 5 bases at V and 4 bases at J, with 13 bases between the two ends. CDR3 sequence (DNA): TGTGCCAGCAGTCCCGGACGGAGGGCAGATACGCAGTATTTT. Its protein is CASSPGRRADTQYF.

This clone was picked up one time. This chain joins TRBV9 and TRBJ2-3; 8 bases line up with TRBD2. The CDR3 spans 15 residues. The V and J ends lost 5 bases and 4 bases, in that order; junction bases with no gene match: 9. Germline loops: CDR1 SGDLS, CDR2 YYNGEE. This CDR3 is CASSAGTSSSDTQYF. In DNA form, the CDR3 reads TGTGCCAGCAGTGCCGGGACTAGTTCGTCAGATACGCAGTATTTT.

CDR3 amino acids: CASGSTAGSGQYF. The CDR3 nucleotides read TGCGCCAGCGGGTCAACGGCCGGGTCCGGGCAGTATTTT. The rearrangement joins TRBV5-1 to TRBJ2-3; no firm D call. This CDR3 is built from 13 residues. V lost 7 bases and J 11 bases, leaving 20 bases between the germline ends. Germline V gene data show CDR1 as SGHRS and CDR2 as YFSETQ. Complete variable domain (other parts from reference TRBV5-1 and TRBJ2-3): KAGVTQTPRYLIKTRGQQVTLSCSPISGHRSVSWYQQTPGQGLQFLFEYFSETQRNKGNFPGRFSGRQFSNSRSEMNVSTLELGDSALYLCASGSTAGSGQYFGPGTRLTVL.

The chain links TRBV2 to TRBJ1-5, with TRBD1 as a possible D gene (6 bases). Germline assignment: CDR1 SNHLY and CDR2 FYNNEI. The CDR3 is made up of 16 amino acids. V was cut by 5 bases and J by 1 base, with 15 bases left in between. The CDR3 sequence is CASSQQGPRSNQPQHF. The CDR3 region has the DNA TGTGCCAGCAGTCAGCAGGGGCCGAGGAGCAATCAGCCCCAGCATTTT.

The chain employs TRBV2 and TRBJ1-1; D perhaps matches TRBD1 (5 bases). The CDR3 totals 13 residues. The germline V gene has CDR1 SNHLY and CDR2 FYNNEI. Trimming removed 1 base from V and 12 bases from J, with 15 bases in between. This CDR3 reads CASSEGGDPRPFF. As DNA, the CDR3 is TGTGCCAGCAGTGAAGGTGGGGACCCAAGGCCTTTCTTT.

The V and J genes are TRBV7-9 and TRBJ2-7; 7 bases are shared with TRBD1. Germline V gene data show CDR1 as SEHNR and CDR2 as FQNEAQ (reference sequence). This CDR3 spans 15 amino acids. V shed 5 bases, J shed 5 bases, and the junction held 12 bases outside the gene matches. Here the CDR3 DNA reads TGTGCCAGCAGCAAACTCCTAAGACAGGGTGACGAGCAGTACTTC. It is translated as CASSKLLRQGDEQYF.

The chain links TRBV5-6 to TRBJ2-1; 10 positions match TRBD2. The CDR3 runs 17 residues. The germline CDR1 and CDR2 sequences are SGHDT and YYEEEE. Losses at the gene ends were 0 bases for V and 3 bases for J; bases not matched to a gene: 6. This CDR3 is CASSLGLAGVSYNEQFF. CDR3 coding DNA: TGTGCCAGCAGCTTGGGGCTAGCGGGAGTAAGCTACAATGAGCAGTTCTTC.

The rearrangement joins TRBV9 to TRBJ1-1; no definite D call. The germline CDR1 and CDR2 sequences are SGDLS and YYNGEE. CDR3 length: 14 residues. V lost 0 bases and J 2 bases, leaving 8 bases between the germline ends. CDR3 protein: CASSVGSRNTEAFF. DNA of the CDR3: TGTGCCAGCAGCGTAGGTTCGAGAAACACTGAAGCTTTCTTT.

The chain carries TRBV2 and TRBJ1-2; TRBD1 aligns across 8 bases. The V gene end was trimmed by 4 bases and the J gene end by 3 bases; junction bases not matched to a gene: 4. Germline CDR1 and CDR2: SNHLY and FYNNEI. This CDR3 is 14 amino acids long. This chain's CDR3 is CASSGTGGHYGYTF. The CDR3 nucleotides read TGTGCCAGCAGTGGTACAGGGGGGCACTATGGCTACACCTTC.

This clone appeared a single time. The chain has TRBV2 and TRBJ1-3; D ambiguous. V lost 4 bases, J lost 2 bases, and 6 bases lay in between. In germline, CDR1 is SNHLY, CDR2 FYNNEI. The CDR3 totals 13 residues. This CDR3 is CASSVGAGNTIYF. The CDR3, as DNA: TGTGCCAGCAGTGTCGGGGCTGGAAACACCATATATTTT.

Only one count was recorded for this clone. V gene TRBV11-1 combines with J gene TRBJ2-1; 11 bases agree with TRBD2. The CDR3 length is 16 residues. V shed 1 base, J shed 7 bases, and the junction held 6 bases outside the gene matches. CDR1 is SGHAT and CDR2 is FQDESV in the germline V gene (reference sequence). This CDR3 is CASSLGNSGRGNEQFF. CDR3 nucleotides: TGTGCCAGCAGCTTAGGAAATAGCGGGAGGGGAAATGAGCAGTTCTTC.

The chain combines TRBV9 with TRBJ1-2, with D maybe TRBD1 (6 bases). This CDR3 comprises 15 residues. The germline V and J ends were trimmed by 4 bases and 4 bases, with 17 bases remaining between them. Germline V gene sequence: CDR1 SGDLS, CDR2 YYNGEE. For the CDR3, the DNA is TGTGCCAGCAGCCCTATGGTAGGGGGAGTCTATGGCTACACCTTC. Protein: CASSPMVGGVYGYTF.

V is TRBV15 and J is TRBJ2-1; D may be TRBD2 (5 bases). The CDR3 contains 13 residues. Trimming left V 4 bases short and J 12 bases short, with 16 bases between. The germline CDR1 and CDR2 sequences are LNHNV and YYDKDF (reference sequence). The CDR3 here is CATSNTLSAGQFF. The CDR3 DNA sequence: TGTGCCACCAGCAATACCCTTTCGGCGGGGCAGTTCTTC.

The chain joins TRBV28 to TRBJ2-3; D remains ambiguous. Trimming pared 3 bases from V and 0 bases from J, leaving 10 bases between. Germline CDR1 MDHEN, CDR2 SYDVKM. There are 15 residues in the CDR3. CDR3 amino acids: CASSLLRASTDTQYF. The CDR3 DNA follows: TGTGCCAGCAGTTTGTTAAGGGCTAGCACAGATACGCAGTATTTT.

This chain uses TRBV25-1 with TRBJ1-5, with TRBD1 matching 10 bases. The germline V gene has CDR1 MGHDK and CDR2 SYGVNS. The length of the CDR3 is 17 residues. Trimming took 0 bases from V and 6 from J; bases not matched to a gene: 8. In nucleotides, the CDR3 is TGTGCCAGCAGTGAATATATTGAGGGACAGGGGTGTCAGCCCCAGCATTTT. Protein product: CASSEYIEGQGCQPQHF.

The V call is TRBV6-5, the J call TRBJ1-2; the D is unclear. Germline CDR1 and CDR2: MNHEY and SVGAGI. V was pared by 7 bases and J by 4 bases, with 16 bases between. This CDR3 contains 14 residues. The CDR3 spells CASTGTGGFYGYTF. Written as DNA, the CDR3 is TGTGCCAGCACGGGCACGGGCGGGTTCTATGGCTACACCTTC.

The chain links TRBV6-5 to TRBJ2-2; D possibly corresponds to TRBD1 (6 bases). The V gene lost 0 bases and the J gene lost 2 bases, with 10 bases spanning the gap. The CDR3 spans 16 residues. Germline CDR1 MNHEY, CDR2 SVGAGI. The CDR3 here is CASSYSTQGNTGELFF. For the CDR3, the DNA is TGTGCCAGCAGTTACTCGACACAGGGTAACACCGGGGAGCTGTTTTTT.